The 28 T cell receptor beta chains given below trace back to one sample, sequenced in a study of T cell responses to AZD1222 COVID-19 vaccine. Using immunoSEQ multiplex PCR, the repertoire was profiled, and TCRdb retains in-frame clones only, with some absent. The table has about 150,000 clones, about nine tenths seen once. Sequenced material: peripheral blood, taken on day 0 of AZD1222 vaccination. These receptors came from an adult in good health.

The CDR3 loop reads CASSLEGSNQPQHF. Here the CDR3 DNA reads TGCGCCAGCAGCTTGGAAGGTAGCAATCAGCCCCAGCATTTT. The chain is built from TRBV5-1 and TRBJ1-5; D call uncertain. Germline V gene lookup returns CDR1 SGHRS and CDR2 YFSETQ. With 0 bases removed from V and 0 bases from J, the gap between germline ends came to 4 bases. CDR3 length equals 14 residues.

This clone was counted a few times. The chain is built from TRBV28 and TRBJ1-2; TRBD1 matches 7 bases. The germline gives CDR1 MDHEN, CDR2 SYDVKM. This CDR3 comprises 14 residues. After removal of 6 bases from V and 4 bases from J, the junction contained 8 bases not matched to a gene. This CDR3 reads CASSIQGPLYGYTF. CDR3 sequence (DNA): TGTGCCAGCAGCATACAGGGGCCCCTCTATGGCTACACCTTC.

In this sample, this clone turned up once. The chain uses TRBV28 and TRBJ1-6; no firm D call. V was shortened by 2 bases and J by 8 bases, with 4 bases between the two germline ends. This CDR3 is 12 amino acids long. Germline CDR1 MDHEN, CDR2 SYDVKM. CDR3 coding DNA: TGTGCCAGCAGTTTAATCGATTCACCCCTCCACTTT. Its translation: CASSLIDSPLHF.

The V and J genes are TRBV6-5 and TRBJ1-4; D uncertain. Trimming removed 9 bases from V and 3 bases from J, with 14 bases in between. The germline V gene encodes CDR1 MNHEY and CDR2 SVGAGI. The CDR3 is 14 residues long. CDR3: CASLKDRANEKLFF. The CDR3 DNA follows: TGTGCCAGTCTAAAGGACCGGGCTAATGAAAAACTGTTTTTT.

The V gene is TRBV2, the J gene TRBJ2-5; the match to TRBD2 covers 7 bases. Looked up from germline, CDR1 is SNHLY and CDR2 is FYNNEI. V shed 4 bases, J shed 4 bases, and the junction held 3 bases outside the gene matches. The CDR3 is made up of 13 amino acids. The CDR3 is CASSGREGETQYF. In DNA form, the CDR3 reads TGTGCCAGCAGTGGAAGGGAGGGAGAGACCCAGTACTTC.

The chain combines TRBV7-8 with TRBJ2-5; D may match TRBD1 or TRBD2 (5 bases each). Trimming stripped 2 bases from V and 5 bases from J, with 15 bases between. Germline CDR1 and CDR2: SGHVS and FQNEAQ. The CDR3 is 15 residues long. CDR3 protein: CASSLTTLGVETQYF. The CDR3 DNA follows: TGTGCCAGCAGCTTAACAACATTGGGGGTCGAGACCCAGTACTTC.

The rearrangement links TRBV20-1 to TRBJ2-1; D is uncertain. There are 15 residues in the CDR3. The ends were cut back, 3 bases at V and 1 base at J, with 13 bases in the middle. Germline assignment: CDR1 DFQATT and CDR2 SNEGSKA (reference sequence). The CDR3 reads CSASGLADSYNEQFF. The DNA for the CDR3 is TGCAGTGCTAGTGGGTTGGCAGATTCCTACAATGAGCAGTTCTTC.

J is TRBJ2-7 and V is TRBV24-1, with 9 positions matching TRBD1. Germline V gives CDR1 KGHDR, CDR2 SFDVKD. CDR3 size: 13 residues. The J segment lost 3 bases and the V segment lost 6 bases, leaving 2 bases of the junction unmatched. The CDR3 nucleotides are TGTGCCACCAGTCTGACAGGGGGCTACGAGCAGTACTTC. Its translation is CATSLTGGYEQYF.

This clone appeared a few times. V usage is TRBV9 and J usage is TRBJ1-1; 7 bases align to TRBD1. Per the germline V gene, CDR1 is SGDLS and CDR2 is YYNGEE. Trimming at V came to 2 bases and at J to 0 bases, leaving 4 bases not matched to a gene. The CDR3 sequence is 15 residues long. In DNA, the CDR3 is TGTGCCAGCAGCGTGGGACAGTCCCTGAACACTGAAGCTTTCTTT. Translated, it gives CASSVGQSLNTEAFF.

The chain carries TRBV2 and TRBJ2-3; D not certain. Germline V CDR1 and CDR2: SNHLY, FYNNEI. The CDR3 is 16 residues long. Trimming removed 4 bases from V and 0 bases from J, with 14 bases in between. The CDR3 DNA reads as TGTGCCAGCAGTGGAGACACTACCGCTAGCACAGATACGCAGTATTTT. This codes for CASSGDTTASTDTQYF.

This clone was seen once. V usage is TRBV14 and J usage is TRBJ1-1; D is possibly TRBD1 (5 bases). This CDR3 is built from 12 residues. Germline V CDR1 and CDR2: SGHDN, FVKESK. Deletions cut 2 bases from V and 7 bases from J, with 8 bases between. CDR3 in DNA: TGTGCCAGCAGCCAACAGGGTTTTGAAGCTTTCTTT. This encodes CASSQQGFEAFF.

This CDR3 is CASSDYSGLSTDTQYF. The CDR3 nucleotides read TGTGCCAGCAGTGACTATTCAGGCTTAAGCACAGATACGCAGTATTTT. This chain connects TRBV6-1 to TRBJ2-3; unclear D gene. Between the trimmed V and J ends, which lost 3 bases and 0 bases, there was a span of 13 bases. This CDR3 contains 16 residues. The germline V gene has CDR1 MNHNS and CDR2 SASEGT.

This clone was seen a handful of times. The chain recombines TRBV5-1 with TRBJ2-3, with a weak D call TRBD2 (5 bases). The CDR3 length is 19 residues. V was shortened by 2 bases and J by 2 bases, with 24 bases between the two germline ends. Looked up from germline, CDR1 is SGHRS and CDR2 is YFSETQ. The chain's CDR3 is CASSFVGVRQSGYTDTQYF. DNA for the CDR3: TGCGCCAGCAGCTTTGTGGGAGTTCGTCAATCCGGGTACACAGATACGCAGTATTTT.

A single count supports this clone. This chain links TRBV11-2 with TRBJ2-3, with 11 bases matching TRBD2. V lost 4 bases and J lost 6; bases outside the gene matches: 12. This CDR3 region has 17 residues. Germline CDR1 reads SGHAT; CDR2 reads FQNNGV. CDR3 region: CASSSSGTSGPTDTQYF. The DNA of the CDR3 is TGTGCCAGCAGCTCGAGCGGGACTAGCGGACCGACTGATACGCAGTATTTT.

The rearrangement joins TRBV19 to TRBJ2-7; 7 bases match TRBD1. This CDR3 is 14 amino acids long. Germline-derived CDR1 and CDR2 are LNHDA and SQIVND (reference sequence). The V and J ends lost 5 bases and 4 bases, in that order; junction bases with no gene match: 8. CDR3 sequence reads: CASSPTGPPYEQYF. The CDR3 DNA follows: TGTGCCAGTAGTCCGACAGGGCCCCCGTACGAGCAGTACTTC.

This chain links TRBV7-2 with TRBJ2-7, with 7 nucleotides matching TRBD2. Germline V gene data show CDR1 as SGHTA and CDR2 as FQGNSA. CDR3 length: 16 residues. V dropped 2 bases and J dropped 3; count of bases not matched to a gene: 10. Written as DNA, the CDR3 is TGTGCCAGCAGCTTATTGGGTTCGGTAGCGGGCTACGAGCAGTACTTC. Protein: CASSLLGSVAGYEQYF.

This chain connects TRBV14 to TRBJ1-1; D unclear. The CDR3 spans 13 residues. Trimming pared 7 bases from V and 0 bases from J, leaving 9 bases between. Germline V lookup: CDR1 SGHDN, CDR2 FVKESK. The DNA for the CDR3 is TGTGCCAGCATGGGGATCTTGAACACTGAAGCTTTCTTT. Protein product: CASMGILNTEAFF.

This clone was counted only a few times. The J gene is TRBJ2-7, the V gene TRBV13; 9 nucleotides line up with TRBD2. Germline CDR1 PRHDT, CDR2 FYEKMQ (reference sequence). The CDR3 is 14 residues long. Unmatched junction bases numbered 8, after V lost 8 bases and J lost 3 bases. The DNA for the CDR3 is TGTGCCAGCTCGACTAGCGGAGGGGACTACGAGCAGTACTTC. It codes for CASSTSGGDYEQYF.

This chain connects TRBV5-5 to TRBJ1-3; 7 bases are a match to TRBD1. Per germline, CDR1 SGHKS and CDR2 YYEKEE (reference sequence). V was clipped by 0 bases and J by 4 bases; unmatched bases: 7. The CDR3 has 16 amino acids. CDR3: CASSLEVYRGGNTIYF. As DNA, the CDR3 is TGTGCCAGCAGCTTGGAAGTATACAGGGGCGGAAACACCATATATTTT.

This sequence joins TRBV19 and TRBJ1-2; tentatively, D is TRBD1 (6 bases). Deletions cut 8 bases from V and 0 bases from J, with 13 bases between. CDR3 length: 14 residues. Per germline, CDR1 LNHDA and CDR2 SQIVND (reference sequence). In DNA form, the CDR3 reads TGTGCCAGTGGGCGGGGGGCAACTAACTATGGCTACACCTTC. This encodes CASGRGATNYGYTF.

The chain employs TRBV7-2 and TRBJ1-1, with TRBD1 matching over 9 bases. The V and J ends lost 5 bases and 0 bases, in that order; junction bases with no gene match: 7. The CDR3 covers 16 residues. The germline gives CDR1 SGHTA, CDR2 FQGNSA. The DNA of the CDR3 is TGTGCCAGCAGCCCCCCCGGGACAGGGTTGAACACTGAAGCTTTCTTT. This sequence encodes CASSPPGTGLNTEAFF.

The chain couples TRBV6-2 or TRBV6-3 to TRBJ2-2; 9 bases line up with TRBD2. V lost 5 bases and J lost 5; bases outside the gene matches: 6. CDR1 is MNHEY, CDR2 SVGEGT, per germline. The length of the CDR3 is 15 residues. In DNA form, the CDR3 reads TGTGCCAGCAGTCGCTGGCGGGAGGGTACCGGGGAGCTGTTTTTT. Its protein product is CASSRWREGTGELFF.

This rearrangement joins TRBV28 to TRBJ2-7; D is tentatively TRBD1 or TRBD2 (6 bases each). This CDR3 region has 14 residues. The germline gives CDR1 MDHEN, CDR2 SYDVKM. Trimming took 3 bases from V and 1 from J, leaving 10 bases between them. The CDR3 bases are TGTGCCAGCAGTTTTGGGGGGCCATCCTACGAGCAGTACTTC. This codes for CASSFGGPSYEQYF.

The chain recombines TRBV18 with TRBJ2-2; 8 bases fit TRBD1. With 1 base clipped from V and 3 bases from J, the junction kept 4 bases outside the gene matches. Germline loops: CDR1 KGHSH, CDR2 LQKENI. The CDR3 is 16 amino acids. CDR3 coding DNA: TGTGCCAGCTCACCACGGCAGGGGGCAGACACCGGGGAGCTGTTTTTT. As protein: CASSPRQGADTGELFF.

This chain uses TRBV10-3 with TRBJ1-1; D ambiguous. CDR1 ENHRY and CDR2 SYGVKD come from the germline V gene. V was pared by 3 bases and J by 5 bases, with 13 bases between. This CDR3 spans 14 amino acids. Here the CDR3 reads CAISDRGVVTEAFF. The CDR3 coding sequence is TGTGCCATCAGTGACCGCGGCGTAGTTACTGAAGCTTTCTTT.

J is TRBJ1-4 and V is TRBV7-6; 10 positions agree with TRBD1. The CDR3 runs to 17 residues. With 2 bases clipped from V and 6 bases from J, the junction kept 9 bases outside the gene matches. Looked up from germline, CDR1 is SGHVS and CDR2 is FNYEAQ. For the CDR3, the DNA is TGTGCCAGCAGCTTATATCGGACAGGGGGGGTACATGAAAAACTGTTTTTT. Protein product: CASSLYRTGGVHEKLFF.

The CDR3 sequence: CASSPTTNEKLFF. CDR3 DNA sequence: TGTGCCAGCTCACCTACAACTAATGAAAAACTGTTTTTT. The V gene is TRBV18, the J gene TRBJ1-4, with D unresolved. The length of the CDR3 is 13 residues. Germline V gene lookup returns CDR1 KGHSH and CDR2 LQKENI. Trimming took 3 bases from V and 0 from J, leaving 2 bases between them.

The chain employs TRBV7-6 and TRBJ1-1; the D is unclear. The CDR3 runs 15 residues. Trimming cost V 6 bases and J 5 bases, with 19 bases left between them. Germline loops: CDR1 SGHVS, CDR2 FNYEAQ. The CDR3 DNA sequence: TGTGCCAGCAGTCCCCTCGAGGGTCATGGGACTGAAGCTTTCTTT. Translating it yields CASSPLEGHGTEAFF. The full variable domain, in which reference TRBV7-6 and TRBJ1-1 provide the parts outside the CDR3, is GAGVSQSPRYKVTKRGQDVALRCDPISGHVSLYWYRQALGQGPEFLTYFNYEAQQDKSGLPNDRFSAERPEGSISTLTIQRTEQRDSAMYRCASSPLEGHGTEAFFGQGTRLTVV.